This TCR beta chain stems from a study of cytomegalovirus exposure and HLA in healthy donors. Overall study context: Early release data held 75 million to 90 million unique TCRs from HLA-typed donors. Study-wide results and limits: A later analysis associated under 20,000 TCR beta sequences with HLA alleles at a 0.05 false discovery rate. Among donors in an Asian-associated ancestry cluster, a later analysis reportedly found fewer N-insertions than the roughly 700-donor mean.

These donors counted as nominally healthy when sampled, but unrecorded immune exposures were likely. Trimming removed 5 bases from V and 5 bases from J; junction bases left unmatched: 11. From germline, CDR1 is SEHNR and CDR2 FQNEAQ (reference sequence). The CDR3 covers 17 residues. The study ran its PCR with 60 Vbeta and 13 Jbeta primers. Profiled with immunoSEQ multiplex PCR; TCRdb holds only in-frame clones, not every one. Among 150,000 to 200,000 clones, around 80% were seen once, and the ten largest hold approximately 6.8%. Comment on this clone: Its antigen is undetermined.

This TCR was recovered from a man aged 30-40 years in good health and CMV-seropositive. This chain connects TRBV7-9 to TRBJ1-4; 10 nucleotides agree with TRBD1. The sequencing input was PBMCs. In nucleotides, the CDR3 is TGTGCCAGCAGCGACCCGGGACAGGGGAGCCCAAATGAAAAACTGTTTTTT. Its translation is CASSDPGQGSPNEKLFF.